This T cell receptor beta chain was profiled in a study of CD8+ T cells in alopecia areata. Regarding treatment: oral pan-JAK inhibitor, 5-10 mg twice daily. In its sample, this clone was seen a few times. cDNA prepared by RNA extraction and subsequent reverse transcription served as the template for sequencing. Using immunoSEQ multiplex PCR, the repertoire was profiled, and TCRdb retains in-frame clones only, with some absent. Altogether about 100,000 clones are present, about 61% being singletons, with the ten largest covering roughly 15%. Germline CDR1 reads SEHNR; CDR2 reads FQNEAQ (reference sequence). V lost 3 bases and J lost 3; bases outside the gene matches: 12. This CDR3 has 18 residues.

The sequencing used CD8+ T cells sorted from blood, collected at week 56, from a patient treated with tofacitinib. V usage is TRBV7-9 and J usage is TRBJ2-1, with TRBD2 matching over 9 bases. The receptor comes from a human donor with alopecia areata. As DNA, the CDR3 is TGTGCCAGCAGCTTCGCTCCCCTGACTAGCGGCGTCTACAATGAGCAGTTCTTC. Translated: CASSFAPLTSGVYNEQFF.